This T cell receptor beta chain was captured by sequencing in a study of OX40 agonist ivuxolimab in advanced cancers. Study as a whole: Cancers in dose escalation were hepatocellular, melanoma, renal cell and head and neck.

Autoimmune disease history or systemic immunosuppression led to patients being barred. Patients had blood sampled at baseline and again on cycle 4 day 1 and cycle 7 day 1. With respect to this clone: The antigen is unknown.

Points from the study as a whole: The investigators did not determine what antigen specificity the expanded peripheral T cells had.

Germline V gene sequence: CDR1 MGHRA, CDR2 YSYEKL. The CDR3 sequence is 12 residues long. V lost 1 base and J lost 4, with 2 bases in between. Some clones are missing from TCRdb's copy, which holds only in-frame ones; the method was immunoSEQ multiplex PCR. The repertoire holds under 85,000 clones, with more than 75% as singletons. Sample: CD4+ or CD8+ T cells sorted from blood, taken in a trial of the OX40 agonist ivuxolimab. The V call is TRBV4-1, the J call TRBJ1-3; D is ambiguous. The origin of this receptor is an adult with an advanced solid tumor such as melanoma, head and neck, liver or kidney cancer. CDR3 region: CASSQGGNTIYF. CDR3 sequence (DNA): TGCGCCAGCAGCCAAGGGGGAAACACCATATATTTT.